This TCR beta chain was recovered during a study of early T cells in non-severe SARS-CoV-2 infection. Attachment of unique molecular identifiers to individual cDNA molecules was performed. TCRdb reprocessed the 5' RACE reads with MiXCR, giving one entry per CDR3 protein. The sample carries 30,000 to 40,000 distinct CDR3 sequences, about 5% recorded once. In its sample, this clonotype ranks as medium-sized. This receptor was obtained from an adult who was a healthcare worker with PCR-confirmed SARS-CoV-2 infection or an uninfected control (not recorded which). Sequencing input: whole blood.

The DNA of the CDR3 is TGCAGTGCTAGAGTTTCAGGGGCGGCGGGAAACACCATATATTTT. It specifies CSARVSGAAGNTIYF. V gene TRBV20-1 combines with J gene TRBJ1-3; D may be TRBD1 (6 bases). Trimming removed 1 base from V and 4 bases from J, with 14 bases in between. The CDR3 contains 15 residues. Germline values: CDR1 DFQATT, CDR2 SNEGSKA (reference sequence).